This T cell receptor beta chain was identified during a study of T cell repertoires in cytomegalovirus infection. The wider study: The study used recently identified HLA-C-restricted and well-studied HLA-B-restricted CMV epitopes. Public signatures in TCR beta pointed to CMV infection and matching HLA type. The study's findings and limits: Adding up the frequency of public TCR beta families identified people who carried CMV plus the relevant HLA. CMV-specific HLA-C-restricted TCR beta clonotypes dominated the ex vivo response.

As for this clonotype: What it binds is not known.

Each CDR3 protein gets one entry after TCRdb re-called the reads with MiXCR. This table has around 100,000 distinct CDR3 sequences, 30% to 35% appearing once. CDR1 is SQVTM, CDR2 ANQGSEA, per germline. This CDR3 has 15 amino acids. V was pared by 7 bases and J by 7 bases, with 17 bases of the junction left unmatched. This chain connects TRBV29-1 to TRBJ1-2, with 8 bases that match TRBD1. This specimen consisted of CD8+ T cells from cultured PBMCs, obtained from culture after CMV antigen stimulation. The TCR was taken from a human donor in good health (CMV status not recorded). Some clones in this sample may be carry-over from other donors' samples. The CDR3 DNA reads as TGCAGCGCCGGCCGGGCAGGGGGCTTTAGTGGTGGCTACACCTTC. Its protein is CSAGRAGGFSGGYTF.